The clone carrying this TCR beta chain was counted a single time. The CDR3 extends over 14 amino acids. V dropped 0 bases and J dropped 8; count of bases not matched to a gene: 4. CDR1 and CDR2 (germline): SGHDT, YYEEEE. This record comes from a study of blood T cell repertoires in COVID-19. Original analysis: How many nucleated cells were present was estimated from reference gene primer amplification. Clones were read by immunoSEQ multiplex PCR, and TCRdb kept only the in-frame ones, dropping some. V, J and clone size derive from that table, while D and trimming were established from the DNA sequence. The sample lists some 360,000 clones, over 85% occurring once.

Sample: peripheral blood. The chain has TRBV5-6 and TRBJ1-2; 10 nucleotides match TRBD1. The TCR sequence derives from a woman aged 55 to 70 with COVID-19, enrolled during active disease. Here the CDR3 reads CASSLEDRGKGYTF. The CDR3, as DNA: TGTGCCAGCAGCTTGGAGGACAGGGGGAAGGGCTACACCTTC.